Included here is one TCR beta chain sequence, with context. Its antigen remains unknown. Each CDR3 protein is one row after TCRdb ran MiXCR on the reads. The sample holds 700,000 to 900,000 distinct CDR3 sequences, around 29% seen once. These data originate in a study of T cell repertoires in cytomegalovirus infection. V shed 8 bases and J shed 0 bases, with 20 bases lying between them. CDR3 size: 17 residues. Germline V gives CDR1 MNHEY, CDR2 SMNVEV (reference sequence). The chain carries TRBV27 and TRBJ1-3; D unclear. This material consisted of cultured CD8+ T cells from PBMCs, taken from culture after CMV antigen stimulation. This receptor was taken from a human donor in good health (CMV status not recorded). Some clones in this sample may be carry-over from other donors' samples. The CDR3 DNA follows: TGTGCCAGCGGCCCCTATCCCGGGCGAACCTCTGGAAACACCATATATTTT. Residues: CASGPYPGRTSGNTIYF.